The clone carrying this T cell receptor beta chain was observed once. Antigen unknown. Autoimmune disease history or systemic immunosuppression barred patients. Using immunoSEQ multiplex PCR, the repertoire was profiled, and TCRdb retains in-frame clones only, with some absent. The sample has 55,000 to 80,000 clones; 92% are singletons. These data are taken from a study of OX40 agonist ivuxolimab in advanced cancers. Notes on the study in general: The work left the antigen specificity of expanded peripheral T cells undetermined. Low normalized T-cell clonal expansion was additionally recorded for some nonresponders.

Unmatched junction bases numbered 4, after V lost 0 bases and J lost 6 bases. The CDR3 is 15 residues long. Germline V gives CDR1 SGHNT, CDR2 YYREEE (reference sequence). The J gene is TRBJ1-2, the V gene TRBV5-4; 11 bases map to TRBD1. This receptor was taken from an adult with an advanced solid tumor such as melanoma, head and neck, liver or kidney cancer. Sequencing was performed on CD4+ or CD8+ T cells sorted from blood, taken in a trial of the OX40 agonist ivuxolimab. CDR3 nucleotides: TGTGCCAGCAGCTTGGCGGGACAGGGGGTAGATGGCTACACCTTC. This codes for CASSLAGQGVDGYTF.